The clone carrying this T cell receptor beta chain has more than one count but fewer than ten. As yet, its antigen is unknown. Purity exceeded 95% in all sorted populations. The sample belongs to a study of beta chain features in type 1 diabetes. Reverse transcription of all isolated RNA meant that expressed TCRB transcripts were sequenced. Assay: immunoSEQ multiplex PCR; the TCRdb copy retains only in-frame clones and omits some. This repertoire shows about 370,000 clones, over 8.5% found once; its top ten account for about 0.64%. The V gene lost 8 bases and the J gene lost 5 bases, with 30 bases spanning the gap. The CDR3 contains 18 residues. Per germline, CDR1 MGHDK and CDR2 SYGVNS. The study, taken as a whole, reports: TCRB CDR3 length was moderately but significantly reduced in all four CD4+ subsets of Type 1 diabetes patients. Type 1 diabetes patients had fewer VDJ junction insertions and more deletions.

What was sequenced was central memory CD4+ T cells from blood. This receptor was identified in a man between 25 and 39 years old with type 1 diabetes. The chain is built from TRBV25-1 and TRBJ2-5; D possibly corresponds to TRBD2 (6 bases). The CDR3 DNA reads TGTGCCAGCTCCCCCTGGGAACTAGCTTCTCTAGTGGGGGAGACCCAGTACTTC. Translation: CASSPWELASLVGETQYF.